The source of this T cell receptor beta chain is a study of T cell changes during pregnancy in multiple sclerosis. The data were produced by immunoSEQ multiplex PCR, yet TCRdb's version contains in-frame clones alone and is incomplete. In the table there are tens of thousands of clones, around 90% of which are singletons. Trimming took 0 bases from V and 0 from J; bases not matched to a gene: 6. The CDR3 consists of 16 residues. Germline V lookup: CDR1 SGHNT, CDR2 YYREEE (reference sequence). This clone was seen only once. The V and J genes are TRBV5-4 and TRBJ2-7; TRBD2 matches at 7 bases. The receptor's source is a female donor in good health, enrolled as a control in a pregnancy study. The sequenced sample was CD4+ T cells from peripheral blood mononuclear cells, obtained in the first trimester of pregnancy. The CDR3 DNA reads TGTGCCAGCAGCTTGGGTGGGGGGGGGAACTCCTACGAGCAGTACTTC. Translating it yields CASSLGGGGNSYEQYF.